This TCR beta chain was recovered during a study of CD8 T cells in ankylosing spondylitis. Study-level findings and limits: From matched ankylosing spondylitis synovial fluid, disease-linked clones were reportedly recovered at significantly enriched levels. Among TCR beta sequences, a motif of eight highly homologous variants appeared characteristic of ankylosing spondylitis blood.

Turning to this clonotype: Antigen: not known.

TCRdb re-called the 5' RACE reads through MiXCR, storing one row per CDR3 protein. The data contain fewer than 500,000 distinct CDR3 sequences, about 25% of them seen just once; the ten biggest clones take up about 1%. Germline assignment: CDR1 SGHRS and CDR2 YFSETQ. The CDR3 consists of 15 residues. Trimming cost V 4 bases and J 4 bases; bases outside gene matches: 10. The sample consisted of blood, either unsorted or a sorted T cell fraction (not recorded which). The TCR originated in a male donor with ankylosing spondylitis. The gene calls are TRBV5-1 and TRBJ1-2; 7 bases are shared with TRBD1. CDR3: CASSPDRPARYGYTF. DNA for the CDR3: TGCGCCAGCAGCCCGGACAGGCCAGCCCGCTATGGCTACACCTTC.